This passage covers 2 T cell receptor beta chains from one sample sequenced in a study of blood T cell repertoires in COVID-19. Sequenced by immunoSEQ multiplex PCR; TCRdb stores in-frame clones only, minus some. The data show some 140,000 clones, with around 86% seen just once and over 7.5% held by the top ten. The sample was peripheral blood. Receptor source: a woman aged 55-70 years with active or convalescent COVID-19.

The chain uses TRBV19 and TRBJ2-2, with 10 bases matching TRBD1. The CDR3 spans 13 residues. Trimming cost V 9 bases and J 5 bases; bases outside gene matches: 3. In germline, CDR1 is LNHDA, CDR2 SQIVND (reference sequence). In DNA, the CDR3 is TGTGCCAGCGGACAGGGGGTTACCGGGGAGCTGTTTTTT. Translating gives CASGQGVTGELFF.

This clone was observed a single time. The chain uses TRBV5-3 and TRBJ1-2; tentatively, D is TRBD1 (6 bases). TRBV5-3 is classed as an ORF, of uncertain function. With 5 bases removed from V and 0 bases from J, the gap between germline ends came to 14 bases. The CDR3 has 15 amino acids. The CDR3 reads CARRIGQPTNYGYTF. DNA for the CDR3: TGTGCCAGAAGGATCGGACAGCCCACTAACTATGGCTACACCTTC.